Listed below are T cell receptor beta chains from one sample, sequenced in a study of PD-1 blockade in classical Hodgkin lymphoma. TCRdb keeps only in-frame clones here, not all; method: immunoSEQ multiplex PCR. The sample shows about 47,000 clones, 90% of them seen only once. The source material was peripheral blood mononuclear cells (PBMCs), sampled before the fourth cycle of nivolumab. Receptor source: a human donor with classical Hodgkin lymphoma. Each CDR3 is given with its conserved first and last residue. The order of the fields is D gene, V gene, clone size, J gene, CDR3 protein, CDR3 DNA. The D gene is left open where the match is weak. Size tells how often a clone was seen (once, few, many) or the class of an expanded clone, and some rows leave it out.

>TRBD1|TRBV11-3|once|TRBJ2-1
CASSLGDRSDEQFF
TGTGCCAGCAGCTTAGGGGACAGGTCGGATGAGCAGTTCTTC
>-|TRBV20-1|-|TRBJ1-1
CKEGGNTEAFF
TGCAAAGAGGGGGGAAACACTGAAGCTTTCTTT
>-|TRBV29-1|-|TRBJ2-7
CSVAHSSVVEQYF
TGCAGCGTTGCACACTCATCCGTCGTAGAGCAGTACTTC
>-|TRBV30|-|TRBJ2-7
CAWSEGYEQYF
TGTGCCTGGTCGGAAGGCTACGAGCAGTACTTC
>-|TRBV27|-|TRBJ1-1
CATLRDGRMNTEAFF
TGTGCCACCCTACGGGACGGCAGAATGAACACTGAAGCTTTCTTT
>-|TRBV6-5|-|TRBJ2-3
CASSFGGRTDTQYF
TGTGCCAGCAGTTTCGGCGGGCGGACAGATACGCAGTATTTT
>-|TRBV7-2|-|TRBJ2-3
CASSYWGEFLPDTQYF
TGTGCCAGCAGCTATTGGGGGGAGTTCTTACCAGATACGCAGTATTTT
>TRBD2|TRBV29-1|once|TRBJ2-5
CSVAESGATLQETQYF
TGCAGCGTCGCCGAGAGCGGGGCTACCTTACAAGAGACCCAGTACTTC
>TRBD2|TRBV14|-|TRBJ2-3
CASSQDRLAGEDTQYF
TGTGCCAGCAGCCAAGATAGGCTAGCGGGAGAAGATACGCAGTATTTT
>-|TRBV6-5|-|TRBJ2-7
CASRDRDGYYEQYF
TGTGCCAGCAGAGACCGGGACGGATACTACGAGCAGTACTTC
>-|TRBV4-1|-|TRBJ1-1
CASSQAPREWTEAFF
TGCGCCAGCAGCCAAGCACCCAGGGAGTGGACTGAAGCTTTCTTT
>-|TRBV5-1|-|TRBJ2-1
CASSLGQVPLYNEQFF
TGCGCCAGCAGCTTGGGACAGGTCCCATTGTACAATGAGCAGTTCTTC
>-|TRBV5-4|-|TRBJ2-5
CASSQYQETQYF
TGTGCCAGCAGCCAGTACCAAGAGACCCAGTACTTC
>TRBD1|TRBV29-1|-|TRBJ1-2
CSDRTGNGYTF
TGCAGCGACCGGACAGGGAATGGCTACACCTTC
>-|TRBV20-1|-|TRBJ1-1
CSGRTGTEAFF
TGCAGTGGAAGAACAGGGACTGAAGCTTTCTTT
>-|TRBV15|-|TRBJ1-1
CATSREMPGTEAFF
TGTGCCACCAGCAGGGAAATGCCTGGAACTGAAGCTTTCTTT
>-|TRBV5-6|few|TRBJ1-2
CASSGEATEYYGYTF
TGTGCCAGCAGCGGAGAAGCGACGGAATACTATGGCTACACCTTC
>-|TRBV10-3|-|TRBJ2-7
CAIKMDTPSYEQYF
TGTGCCATCAAAATGGACACCCCAAGCTACGAGCAGTACTTC
>-|TRBV6-5|once|TRBJ2-7
CASSYDSQPYEQYF
TGTGCCAGCAGTTACGACAGCCAGCCCTACGAGCAGTACTTC
>-|TRBV5-4|-|TRBJ2-7
CASSPGAWRKSNSYEQYF
TGTGCCAGCAGCCCTGGGGCGTGGCGCAAATCTAACTCCTACGAGCAGTACTTC
>-|TRBV7-9|once|TRBJ1-4
CASSFGAGTNEKLFF
TGTGCCAGCAGCTTTGGAGCGGGGACTAATGAAAAACTGTTTTTT
>TRBD1|TRBV7-2|-|TRBJ2-7
CASRTGGYEQYF
TGTGCCAGCAGGACAGGGGGCTACGAGCAGTACTTC
>TRBD1|TRBV13|-|TRBJ2-5
CASSFPNRGRGETQYF
TGTGCCAGCAGCTTCCCTAACAGGGGGCGTGGGGAGACCCAGTACTTC
>TRBD2|TRBV7-9|-|TRBJ2-4
CASSSSRLAARNIQYF
TGTGCCAGCAGCTCTAGTAGACTAGCGGCAAGAAACATTCAGTACTTC
>TRBD1|TRBV15|-|TRBJ1-2
CATSRDKGQGWGGYTF
TGTGCCACCAGCAGAGACAAGGGACAGGGCTGGGGCGGCTACACCTTC